The 6 T cell receptor beta chains below all came from one sample that was sequenced in a study of T cells after posttransplantation cyclophosphamide (dated by TCRdb to the mid-2010s). Receptor libraries were prepared by the immunoSEQ multiplex PCR assay. This immuneACCESS table, as held by TCRdb, lists in-frame sequences with V and J called but not all clones. Of the missing ones, under half trace to an unresolved V gene in checked studies; the others have no known cause. For this sample, 25,000 to 30,000 clones appear and none is a singleton. The ten largest account for about 2.9% of the sample. The sequenced sample was PBMCs. These receptor sequences come from a woman aged 55-69 years in good health, CMV-negative, and a related stem cell transplant donor.

Many counts were recorded for this clone. The chain combines TRBV4-3 with TRBJ1-6; TRBD1 might be the D (5 bases). The CDR3 is 14 residues long. The V gene lost 4 bases and the J gene lost 10 bases, with 14 bases spanning the gap. The germline V gene encodes CDR1 LGHNA and CDR2 YSLEER. Here the CDR3 reads CASSLSQGGSPLHF. For the CDR3, the DNA is TGCGCCAGCAGCCTATCCCAGGGAGGATCACCCCTCCACTTT.

The V gene is TRBV6-5, the J gene TRBJ2-5, with 13 nucleotides matching TRBD2. Per germline, CDR1 MNHEY and CDR2 SVGAGI. V lost 5 bases to trimming and J lost 4 bases; unmatched junction nucleotides: 4. The CDR3 runs 15 residues. CDR3: CASSPGLAGTETQYF. CDR3 bases: TGTGCCAGCAGTCCGGGACTAGCGGGGACAGAGACCCAGTACTTC.

This clone has just a few counts. The chain carries TRBV6-1 and TRBJ2-5, with 7 nucleotides matching TRBD2. V lost 1 base, J lost 10 bases, and 6 bases stayed unmatched. CDR1 is MNHNS and CDR2 is SASEGT in the germline V gene. The CDR3 contains 13 residues. CDR3: CASSEDTAGIQYF. For the CDR3, the DNA is TGTGCCAGCAGTGAAGATACAGCGGGAATCCAGTACTTC.

This chain joins TRBV5-4 and TRBJ2-5; 13 bases match TRBD2. Germline V CDR1 and CDR2: SGHNT, YYREEE (reference sequence). The CDR3 is 16 amino acids. The trim removed 5 bases at V and 5 bases at J, leaving 9 bases unmatched. The CDR3 coding sequence is TGTGCCAGCAGTTTACTAGCGGGGGGGCCAATGGAGACCCAGTACTTC. Translated, it gives CASSLLAGGPMETQYF.

The chain carries TRBV29-1 and TRBJ2-7; TRBD1 matches at 8 bases. Germline-derived CDR1 and CDR2 are SQVTM and ANQGSEA. The CDR3 covers 12 residues. J lost 7 bases, V lost 7 bases, and 9 bases had no gene match. The CDR3 protein is CSGGQENGEQYF. DNA of the CDR3: TGCAGCGGGGGACAGGAGAACGGGGAGCAGTACTTC.

This clone has a count of ten or more. This chain joins TRBV19 and TRBJ1-5, with 7 bases matching TRBD1. With V trimmed by 8 bases and J by 2 bases, 6 bases remained unmatched. The CDR3 covers 14 residues. From germline, CDR1 is LNHDA and CDR2 SQIVND (reference sequence). The CDR3 DNA follows: TGTGCCAGTGAAGACAGGGTCGGCAATCAGCCCCAGCATTTT. Translation gives CASEDRVGNQPQHF.